This record looks at one TCR beta chain sequence and its context. These data belong to a study of blood T cell repertoires in COVID-19. Looking at the study overall: From the United States, Italy and Spain came samples of acute and convalescent COVID-19.

Original processing methods: Amplification from reference gene primers served as the basis for estimated nucleated cell counts. Assay used: immunoSEQ multiplex PCR; TCRdb lists only in-frame clones, some missing. V, J and clone size are those of that table, while D and trimming were read from the DNA. This table holds approximately 210,000 clones, about 88% found once. Germline values: CDR1 SGHVS, CDR2 FNYEAQ. V dropped 1 base and J dropped 9; count of bases not matched to a gene: 5. There are 15 residues in the CDR3. This receptor was taken from a woman aged 35 to 49 with acute or convalescent COVID-19. The chain recombines TRBV7-6 with TRBJ1-6; 8 bases map to TRBD1. Sequenced input: peripheral blood. The CDR3 DNA sequence: TGTGCCAGCAGCTTAGGCCAAGGGACAGGTTCACCCCTCCACTTT. It encodes CASSLGQGTGSPLHF.